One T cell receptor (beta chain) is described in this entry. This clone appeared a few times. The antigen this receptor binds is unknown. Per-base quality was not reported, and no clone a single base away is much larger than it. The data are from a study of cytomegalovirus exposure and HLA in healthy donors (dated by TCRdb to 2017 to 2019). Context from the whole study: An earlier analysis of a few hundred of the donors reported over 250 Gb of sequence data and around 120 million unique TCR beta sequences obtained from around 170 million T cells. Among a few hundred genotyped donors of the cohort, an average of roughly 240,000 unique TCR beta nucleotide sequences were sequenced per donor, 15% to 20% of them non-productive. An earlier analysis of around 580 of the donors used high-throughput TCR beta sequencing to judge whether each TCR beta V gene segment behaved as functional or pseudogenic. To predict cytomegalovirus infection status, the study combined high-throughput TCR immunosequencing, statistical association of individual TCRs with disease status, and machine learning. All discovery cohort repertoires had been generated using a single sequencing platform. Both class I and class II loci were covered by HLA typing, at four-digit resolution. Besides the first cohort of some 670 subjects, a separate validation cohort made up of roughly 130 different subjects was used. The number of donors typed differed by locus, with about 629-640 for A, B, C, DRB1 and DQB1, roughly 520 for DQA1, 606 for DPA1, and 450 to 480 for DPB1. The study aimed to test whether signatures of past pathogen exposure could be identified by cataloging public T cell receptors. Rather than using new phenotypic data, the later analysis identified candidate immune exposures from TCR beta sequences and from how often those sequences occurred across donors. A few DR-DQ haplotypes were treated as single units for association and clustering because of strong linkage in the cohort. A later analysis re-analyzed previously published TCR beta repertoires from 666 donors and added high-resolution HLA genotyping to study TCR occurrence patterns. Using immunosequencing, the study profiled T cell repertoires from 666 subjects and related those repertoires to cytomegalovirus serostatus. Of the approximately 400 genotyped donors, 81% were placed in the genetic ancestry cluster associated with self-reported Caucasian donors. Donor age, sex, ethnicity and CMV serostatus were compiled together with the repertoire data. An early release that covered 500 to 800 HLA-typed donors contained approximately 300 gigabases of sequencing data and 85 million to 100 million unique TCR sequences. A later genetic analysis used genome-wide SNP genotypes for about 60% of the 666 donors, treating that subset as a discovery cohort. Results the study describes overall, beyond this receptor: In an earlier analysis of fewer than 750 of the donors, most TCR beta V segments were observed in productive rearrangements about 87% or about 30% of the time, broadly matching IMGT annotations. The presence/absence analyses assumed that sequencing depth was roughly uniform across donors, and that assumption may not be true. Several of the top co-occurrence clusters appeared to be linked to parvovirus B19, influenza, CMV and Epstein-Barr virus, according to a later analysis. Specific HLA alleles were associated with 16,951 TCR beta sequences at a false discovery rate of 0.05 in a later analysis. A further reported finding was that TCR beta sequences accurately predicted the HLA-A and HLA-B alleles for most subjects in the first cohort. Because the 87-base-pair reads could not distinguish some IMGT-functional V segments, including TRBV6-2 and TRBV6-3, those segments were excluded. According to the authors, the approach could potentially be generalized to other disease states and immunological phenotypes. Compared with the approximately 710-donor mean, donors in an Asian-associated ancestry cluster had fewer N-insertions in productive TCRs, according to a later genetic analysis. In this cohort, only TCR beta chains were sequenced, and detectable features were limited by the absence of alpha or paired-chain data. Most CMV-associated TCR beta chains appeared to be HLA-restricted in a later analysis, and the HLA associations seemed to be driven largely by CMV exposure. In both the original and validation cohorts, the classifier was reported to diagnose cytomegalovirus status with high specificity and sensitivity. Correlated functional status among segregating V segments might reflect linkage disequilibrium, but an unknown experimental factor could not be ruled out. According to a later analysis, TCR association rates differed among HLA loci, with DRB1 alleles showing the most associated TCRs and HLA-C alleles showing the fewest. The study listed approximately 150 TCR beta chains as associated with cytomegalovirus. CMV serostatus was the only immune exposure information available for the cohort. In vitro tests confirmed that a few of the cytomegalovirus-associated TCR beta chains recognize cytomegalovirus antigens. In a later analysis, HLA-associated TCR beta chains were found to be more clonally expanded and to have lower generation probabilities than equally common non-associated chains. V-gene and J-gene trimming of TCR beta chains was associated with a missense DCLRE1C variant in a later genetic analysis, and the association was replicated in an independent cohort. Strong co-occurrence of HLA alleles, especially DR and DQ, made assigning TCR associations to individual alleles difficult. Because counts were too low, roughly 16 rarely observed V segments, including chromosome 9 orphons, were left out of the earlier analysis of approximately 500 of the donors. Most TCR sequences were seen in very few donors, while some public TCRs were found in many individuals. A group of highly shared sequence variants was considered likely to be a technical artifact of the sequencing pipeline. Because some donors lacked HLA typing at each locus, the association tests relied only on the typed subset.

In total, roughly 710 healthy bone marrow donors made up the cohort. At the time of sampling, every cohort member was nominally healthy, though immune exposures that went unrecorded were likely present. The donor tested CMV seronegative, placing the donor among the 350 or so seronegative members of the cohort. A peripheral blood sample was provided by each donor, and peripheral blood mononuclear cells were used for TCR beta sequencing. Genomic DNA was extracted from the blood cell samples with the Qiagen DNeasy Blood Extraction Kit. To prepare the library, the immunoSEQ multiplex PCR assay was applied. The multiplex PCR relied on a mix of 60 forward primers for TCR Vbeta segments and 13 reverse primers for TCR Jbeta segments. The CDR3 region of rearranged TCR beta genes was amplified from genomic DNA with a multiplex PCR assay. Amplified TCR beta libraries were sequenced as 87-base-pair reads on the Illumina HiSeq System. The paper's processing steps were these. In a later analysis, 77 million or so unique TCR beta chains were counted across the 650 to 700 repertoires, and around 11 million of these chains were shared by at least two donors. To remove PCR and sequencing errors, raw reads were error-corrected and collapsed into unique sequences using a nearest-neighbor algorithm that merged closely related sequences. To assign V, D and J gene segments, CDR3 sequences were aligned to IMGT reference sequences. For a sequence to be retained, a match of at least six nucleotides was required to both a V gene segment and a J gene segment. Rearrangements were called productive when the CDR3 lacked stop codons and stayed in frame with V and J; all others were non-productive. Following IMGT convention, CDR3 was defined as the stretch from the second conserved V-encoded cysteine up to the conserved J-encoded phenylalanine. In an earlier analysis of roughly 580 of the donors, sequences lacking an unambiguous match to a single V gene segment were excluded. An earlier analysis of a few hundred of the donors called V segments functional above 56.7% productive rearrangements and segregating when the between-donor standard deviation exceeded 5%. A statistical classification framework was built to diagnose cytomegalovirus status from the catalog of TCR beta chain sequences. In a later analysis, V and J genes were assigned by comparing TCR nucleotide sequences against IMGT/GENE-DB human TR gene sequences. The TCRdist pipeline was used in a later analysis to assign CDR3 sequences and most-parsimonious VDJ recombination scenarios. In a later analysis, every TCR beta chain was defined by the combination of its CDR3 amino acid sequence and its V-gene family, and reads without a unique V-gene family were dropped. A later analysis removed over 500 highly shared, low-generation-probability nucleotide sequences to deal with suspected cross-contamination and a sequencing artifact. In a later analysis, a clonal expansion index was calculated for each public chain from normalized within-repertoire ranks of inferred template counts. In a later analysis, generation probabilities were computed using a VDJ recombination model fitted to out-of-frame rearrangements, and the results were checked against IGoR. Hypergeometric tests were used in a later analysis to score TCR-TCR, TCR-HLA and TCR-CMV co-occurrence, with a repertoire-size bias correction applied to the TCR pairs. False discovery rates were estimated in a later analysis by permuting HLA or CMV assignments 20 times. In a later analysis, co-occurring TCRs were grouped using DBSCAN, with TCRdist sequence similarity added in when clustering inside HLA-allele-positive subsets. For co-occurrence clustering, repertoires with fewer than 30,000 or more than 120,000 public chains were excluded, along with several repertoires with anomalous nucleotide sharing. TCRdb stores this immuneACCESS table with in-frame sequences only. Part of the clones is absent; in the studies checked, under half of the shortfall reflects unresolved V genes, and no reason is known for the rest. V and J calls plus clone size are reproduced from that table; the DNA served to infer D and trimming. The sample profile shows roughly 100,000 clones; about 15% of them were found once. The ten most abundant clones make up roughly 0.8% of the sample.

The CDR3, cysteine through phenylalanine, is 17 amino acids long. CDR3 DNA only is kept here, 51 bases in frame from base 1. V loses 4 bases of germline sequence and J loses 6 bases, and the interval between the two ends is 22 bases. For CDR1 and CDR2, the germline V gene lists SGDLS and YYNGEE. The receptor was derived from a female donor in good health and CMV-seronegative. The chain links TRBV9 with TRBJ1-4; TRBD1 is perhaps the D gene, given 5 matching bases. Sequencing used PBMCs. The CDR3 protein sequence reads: CASSLSPGGVGDEKLFF. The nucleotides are TGTGCCAGCAGCTTATCGCCCGGGGGGGTGGGGGATGAAAAACTGTTTTTT.